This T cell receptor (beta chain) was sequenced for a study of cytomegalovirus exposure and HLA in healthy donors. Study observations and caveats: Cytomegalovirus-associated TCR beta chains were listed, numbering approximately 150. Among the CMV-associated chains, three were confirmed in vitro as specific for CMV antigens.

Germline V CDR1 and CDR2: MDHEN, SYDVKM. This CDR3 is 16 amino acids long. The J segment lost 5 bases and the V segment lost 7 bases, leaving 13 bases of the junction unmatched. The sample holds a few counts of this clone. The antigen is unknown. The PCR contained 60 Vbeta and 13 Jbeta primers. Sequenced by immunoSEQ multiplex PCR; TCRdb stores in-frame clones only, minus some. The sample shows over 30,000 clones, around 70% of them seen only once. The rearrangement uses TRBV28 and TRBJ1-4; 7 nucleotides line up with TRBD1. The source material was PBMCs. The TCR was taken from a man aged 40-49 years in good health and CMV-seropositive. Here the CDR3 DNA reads TGTGCCAGCACCCCTGCCCCGGGACAGTTAAATGAAAAACTGTTTTTT. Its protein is CASTPAPGQLNEKLFF. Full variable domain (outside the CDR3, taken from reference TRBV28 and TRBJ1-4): DVKVTQSSRYLVKRTGEKVFLECVQDMDHENMFWYRQDPGLGLRLIYFSYDVKMKEKGDIPEGYSVSREKKERFSLILESASTNQTSMYLCASTPAPGQLNEKLFFGSGTQLSVL.